A single sample is the source of the 11 T cell receptor beta chains below, sequenced in a study of glioma-infiltrating T cells after dendritic cell vaccination (dated by TCRdb to the mid-2010s). The time point label, as the study defines it: after dendritic cell vaccination, including at tumor progression/relapse. The method was the immunoSEQ multiplex PCR assay. The table comes from immuneACCESS by way of TCRdb, which keeps in-frame sequences with V and J called. Part of the clones is missing from these tables; in studies checked, under half for an unresolved V gene and the rest for unknown reasons. The sample table shows about 100,000 clones, and more than 70% are seen once. Approximately 5.5% of the sample belongs to the ten largest clones. The specimen was blood, collected after dendritic cell vaccination. These receptors all stem from a human donor with glioblastoma.

V usage is TRBV5-1 and J usage is TRBJ2-2, with 8 nucleotides matching TRBD1. V dropped 4 bases and J dropped 1; count of bases not matched to a gene: 6. CDR3 length equals 16 residues. CDR1 is SGHRS and CDR2 is YFSETQ in the germline V gene. The CDR3 bases are TGCGCCAGCAGCCCTCGGACAGGGAAGAACACCGGGGAGCTGTTTTTT. This translates into CASSPRTGKNTGELFF.

The chain links TRBV4-1 to TRBJ1-1; D remains ambiguous. The length of the CDR3 is 15 residues. Trimming cost V 0 bases and J 1 base, with 9 bases left between them. CDR1 and CDR2 from the germline V gene are MGHRA and YSYEKL. CDR3 in amino acids: CASSQDPRTNTEAFF. The DNA for the CDR3 is TGCGCCAGCAGCCAAGATCCCAGAACGAACACTGAAGCTTTCTTT.

The J gene is TRBJ1-2, the V gene TRBV5-1; the D gene is possibly TRBD1 (5 bases). V dropped 0 bases and J dropped 1 base, with 7 bases sitting between them. CDR1 SGHRS and CDR2 YFSETQ come from the germline V gene. This CDR3 region has 14 residues. The CDR3 loop is CASSLAGFNYGYTF. As DNA, the CDR3 is TGCGCCAGCAGCTTGGCAGGGTTTAACTATGGCTACACCTTC.

The gene calls are TRBV5-1 and TRBJ2-7, with 9 bases lining up with TRBD1. Trimming at V came to 2 bases and at J to 3 bases, leaving 3 bases not matched to a gene. The CDR3 extends over 14 amino acids. CDR1 and CDR2 from the germline V gene are SGHRS and YFSETQ. The CDR3 nucleotides are TGCGCCAGCAGCTTAACGACAGGGGGCTACGAGCAGTACTTC. It encodes CASSLTTGGYEQYF.

The chain carries TRBV19 and TRBJ2-1, with D possibly TRBD2 on 5 matching bases. V was cut by 1 base and J by 6 bases, with 13 bases left in between. From germline, CDR1 is LNHDA and CDR2 SQIVND (reference sequence). The CDR3 spans 15 residues. CDR3 in DNA: TGTGCCAGTAGTATAGTAGAGGGTTGGGTCAATGAGCAGTTCTTC. It translates to CASSIVEGWVNEQFF.

The V call is TRBV19, the J call TRBJ2-1; 16 nucleotides align to TRBD2. Germline lookup yields CDR1 LNHDA and CDR2 SQIVND (reference sequence). V trimming: 7 bases; J trimming: 9 bases; junction bases outside the gene matches: 12. This CDR3 region has 17 residues. The CDR3 sequence: CASTSPGLAGGQGEQFF. CDR3 DNA: TGTGCCAGTACTTCCCCGGGACTAGCGGGAGGGCAGGGTGAGCAGTTCTTC.

This clone was seen a single time. The genes are TRBV5-8 and TRBJ1-2, with 7 bases lining up with TRBD1. V shed 4 bases, J shed 4 bases, and the junction held 10 bases outside the gene matches. Germline V CDR1 and CDR2: SGHTS, YDEGEE. The CDR3 is 15 amino acids. CDR3: CASSPGQAITYGYTF. The CDR3 coding sequence is TGTGCCAGCAGCCCAGGACAGGCTATTACCTATGGCTACACCTTC.

The chain recombines TRBV29-1 with TRBJ2-1, with 8 positions matching TRBD1. The V gene end was trimmed by 7 bases and the J gene end by 4 bases; junction bases not matched to a gene: 12. Germline V CDR1 and CDR2: SQVTM, ANQGSEA. The CDR3 runs 15 residues. CDR3 amino acids: CSAASGTGLYNEQFF. In DNA form, the CDR3 reads TGCAGCGCTGCCTCCGGGACAGGACTGTACAATGAGCAGTTCTTC.

The chain is built from TRBV19 and TRBJ1-5; 7 bases map to TRBD1. CDR1 is LNHDA and CDR2 is SQIVND in the germline V gene (reference sequence). CDR3 size: 15 residues. Germline trimming cut 6 bases from V and 2 bases from J; bases unmatched to any gene: 7. CDR3 sequence reads: CASRPTGLGNQPQHF. The CDR3 DNA sequence: TGTGCCAGTAGACCGACAGGGTTAGGCAATCAGCCCCAGCATTTT.

The chain links TRBV5-1 to TRBJ2-1; D is uncertain. V lost 4 bases, J lost 0 bases, and 11 bases lay in between. This CDR3 comprises 15 residues. Germline-derived CDR1 and CDR2 are SGHRS and YFSETQ. The CDR3 spells CASSTSPLSYNEQFF. The CDR3 DNA is TGCGCCAGCAGCACATCCCCTCTCTCCTACAATGAGCAGTTCTTC.

In its sample, this clone was seen a few times. The same CDR3 is also encoded by other DNA sequences in this sample. The rearrangement joins TRBV10-3 to TRBJ1-1; perhaps TRBD1 as D (6 bases). V was trimmed by 5 bases and J by 1 base, leaving 8 bases between them. CDR3 length: 13 amino acids. Germline V gene sequence: CDR1 ENHRY, CDR2 SYGVKD. As DNA, the CDR3 is TGTGCCATCAGTTTACAGGGGAACACTGAAGCTTTCTTT. Encoded protein: CAISLQGNTEAFF.